These 32 T cell receptor beta chains were all obtained from the same sample, sequenced in a study of cytomegalovirus exposure and HLA in healthy donors. PCR used 60 Vbeta primers and 13 Jbeta primers. TCRdb's copy holds only in-frame clones and misses some; the assay was immunoSEQ multiplex PCR. The sample has fewer than 200,000 clones, more than 80% seen once. Sequencing was carried out using PBMCs. The origin of the receptors is a woman aged 18-35 years in good health and CMV-seronegative.

The chain uses TRBV27 and TRBJ1-2, with 8 bases aligning to TRBD1. Germline CDR1 and CDR2: MNHEY and SMNVEV (reference sequence). This CDR3 has 13 amino acids. J lost 8 bases, V lost 6 bases, and 8 bases had no gene match. This CDR3 reads CASSHGQGRGYTF. The CDR3 DNA is TGTGCCAGCAGCCACGGACAGGGAAGAGGCTACACCTTC.

Only a few counts were recorded for this clone. This chain joins TRBV5-4 and TRBJ1-2; tentative D call: TRBD1 (6 bases). The V gene lost 1 base and the J gene lost 10 bases, with 20 bases spanning the gap. The CDR3 spans 15 residues. From germline, CDR1 is SGHNT and CDR2 YYREEE (reference sequence). The DNA for the CDR3 is TGTGCCAGCAGCTTGCTCGCGGGGGGCGCAAAGCTCTACACCTTC. Translated: CASSLLAGGAKLYTF.

The chain carries TRBV11-3 and TRBJ1-4, with TRBD1 matching 8 bases. The CDR3 runs 17 residues. The junction had 15 bases not matched to a gene; V was cut back by 4 bases and J by 8 bases. CDR1 is SGHNT, CDR2 YENEEA, per germline. The DNA for the CDR3 is TGTGCCAGCAGCTCTCTTCAGGGGGCAGGGCTTGAAGAAAAACTGTTTTTT. It specifies CASSSLQGAGLEEKLFF.

CDR3: CASSKEGRGVSNQPQHF. In nucleotides, the CDR3 is TGTGCCAGCAGCAAAGAAGGGCGGGGCGTCAGCAATCAGCCCCAGCATTTT. The chain links TRBV21-1 to TRBJ1-5. TRBV21-1 is a pseudogene locus. The CDR3 is 17 residues long.

This chain joins TRBV4-1 and TRBJ1-2; D gene ambiguous. Trimming took off 0 bases at V and 3 bases at J, with 8 bases between the two ends. In germline, CDR1 is MGHRA, CDR2 YSYEKL. There are 14 residues in the CDR3. CDR3 region: CASSQEVRYYGYTF. CDR3 in DNA: TGCGCCAGCAGCCAAGAAGTGCGCTACTATGGCTACACCTTC.

The chain carries TRBV4-2 and TRBJ2-2, with 10 bases lining up with TRBD2. CDR1 and CDR2 (germline): LGHNA, YNFKEQ. V was clipped by 3 bases and J by 8 bases; unmatched bases: 9. CDR3 length: 16 amino acids. For the CDR3, the DNA is TGTGCCAGCAGCCAGGGTAGCGGGGGGCTCCAAGGGGAGCTGTTTTTT. As protein: CASSQGSGGLQGELFF.

This clone was seen a few times. Here the CDR3 reads CASSLMQGPNYGYTF. CDR3 nucleotides: TGTGCCAGCAGCTTAATGCAGGGGCCTAACTATGGCTACACCTTC. The chain links TRBV7-2 to TRBJ1-2; D might be TRBD1 (6 bases). This CDR3 contains 15 residues. V was pared by 2 bases and J by 0 bases, with 10 bases between. Germline CDR1 is SGHTA and CDR2 is FQGNSA.

A few counts support this clone. The chain joins TRBV7-2 to TRBJ2-3; D remains unclear. This CDR3 contains 13 residues. The V gene's germline CDR1 is SGHTA and CDR2 FQGNSA. The V gene lost 4 bases and the J gene lost 0 bases, with 5 bases spanning the gap. The CDR3 nucleotides are TGTGCCAGCAGCTGGCCCAGCACAGATACGCAGTATTTT. Translation: CASSWPSTDTQYF.

The CDR3 DNA reads TGTGCTAGTGGACTATTGACTAGCGGGTTGTATGAGCAGTTCTTC. Its protein product is CASGLLTSGLYEQFF. The genes are TRBV12-5 and TRBJ2-1; 10 nucleotides agree with TRBD2. Germline V gene lookup returns CDR1 LGHNT and CDR2 FRNRAP. The V segment lost 6 bases and the J segment 8 bases; nucleotides outside the gene matches: 10. The CDR3 loop spans 15 amino acids.

The rearrangement joins TRBV5-1 to TRBJ2-1; the D gene is possibly TRBD1 (6 bases). Germline-derived CDR1 and CDR2 are SGHRS and YFSETQ. CDR3 length: 13 residues. V lost 4 bases, J lost 5 bases, and 10 bases lay in between. CDR3 bases: TGCGCCAGCAGCCCCCACAGGGACAATGAGCAGTTCTTC. Residues: CASSPHRDNEQFF.

The chain combines TRBV5-1 with TRBJ2-1; 8 bases are shared with TRBD2. CDR1 and CDR2 (germline): SGHRS, YFSETQ. Losses at the gene ends were 4 bases for V and 1 base for J; bases not matched to a gene: 4. CDR3 length: 15 amino acids. CDR3 sequence: CASSISGNSYNEQFF. In DNA form, the CDR3 reads TGCGCCAGCAGCATTAGCGGGAATTCCTACAATGAGCAGTTCTTC.

This clone was counted between two and nine times. The chain joins TRBV6-1 to TRBJ1-3; D is ambiguous. The germline V and J ends were trimmed by 1 base and 0 bases, with 7 bases remaining between them. The CDR3 extends over 15 amino acids. CDR1 MNHNS and CDR2 SASEGT come from the germline V gene. CDR3: CASSEGRNSGNTIYF. CDR3 nucleotides: TGTGCCAGCAGTGAAGGCAGAAACTCTGGAAACACCATATATTTT.

V gene TRBV27 combines with J gene TRBJ2-2; D unresolved. The CDR3 loop spans 12 amino acids. Germline-derived CDR1 and CDR2 are MNHEY and SMNVEV (reference sequence). V shed 10 bases and J shed 5 bases, with 11 bases lying between them. As DNA, the CDR3 is TGTGCCACCACCAAGAGGACCGGGGAGCTGTTTTTT. It translates to CATTKRTGELFF.

The V call is TRBV4-3, the J call TRBJ2-1; 7 positions match TRBD2. Germline V gene sequence: CDR1 LGHNA, CDR2 YSLEER. This CDR3 contains 18 residues. V gave up 0 bases and J gave up 0 bases; unmatched junction bases: 8. The CDR3 loop is CASSQDALAVNSYNEQFF. DNA of the CDR3: TGCGCCAGCAGCCAAGATGCCCTAGCGGTAAACTCCTACAATGAGCAGTTCTTC.

The V gene is TRBV27, the J gene TRBJ1-3; D is perhaps TRBD1 (6 bases). CDR1 and CDR2 from the germline V gene are MNHEY and SMNVEV (reference sequence). The V end lost 1 base, the J end lost 2 bases, and 15 bases lay between the germline ends. The CDR3 length is 17 residues. CDR3 in amino acids: CASSLYPEQGPGNTIYF. As DNA, the CDR3 is TGTGCCAGCAGTTTATACCCCGAGCAGGGGCCTGGAAACACCATATATTTT.

The chain combines TRBV7-9 with TRBJ1-3; 11 bases are shared with TRBD1. J lost 0 bases, V lost 5 bases, and 6 bases had no gene match. The CDR3 sequence is 17 residues long. CDR1 and CDR2 from the germline V gene are SEHNR and FQNEAQ (reference sequence). CDR3 amino acids: CASSPGQGASSGNTIYF. The CDR3 DNA is TGTGCCAGCAGCCCCGGACAGGGGGCATCCTCTGGAAACACCATATATTTT.

The chain uses TRBV27 and TRBJ2-2; 7 bases are shared with TRBD1. There are 15 residues in the CDR3. Germline values: CDR1 MNHEY, CDR2 SMNVEV (reference sequence). With 10 bases clipped from V and 1 base from J, the junction kept 9 bases outside the gene matches. The CDR3 loop is CATMIGTVNTGELFF. CDR3 bases: TGTGCCACCATGATAGGGACAGTGAACACCGGGGAGCTGTTTTTT.

This rearrangement joins TRBV7-2 to TRBJ1-2; D is unresolved. The CDR3 totals 13 residues. Germline loops: CDR1 SGHTA, CDR2 FQGNSA. V lost 0 bases to trimming and J lost 8 bases, with 10 bases between them. CDR3 DNA sequence: TGTGCCAGCAGCTTAGCCACAGCATGGGGCTACACCTTC. It codes for CASSLATAWGYTF.

This clone showed up just once. This chain uses TRBV7-2 with TRBJ2-1; TRBD2 is a possible D gene (6 bases). The CDR3 loop spans 15 amino acids. The germline V gene has CDR1 SGHTA and CDR2 FQGNSA. V was pared by 4 bases and J by 4 bases, with 14 bases between. The CDR3 here is CASSSKASEYNEQFF. The CDR3 region has the DNA TGTGCCAGCAGCTCAAAGGCTAGCGAGTACAATGAGCAGTTCTTC.

This chain links TRBV28 with TRBJ1-2, with a weak D call TRBD1 (6 bases). In germline, CDR1 is MDHEN, CDR2 SYDVKM. The CDR3 is 14 residues long. V was cut by 5 bases and J by 4 bases, with 14 bases left in between. The CDR3 is CASSIPGAPYGYTF. CDR3 nucleotides: TGTGCCAGCAGTATTCCAGGGGCTCCCTATGGCTACACCTTC.

The CDR3 DNA follows: TGTGCCTGGAGTGTAAAAGGGAGCTCTGGAAACACCATATATTTT. It codes for CAWSVKGSSGNTIYF. The chain has TRBV30 and TRBJ1-3; no firm D call. Germline V gives CDR1 GTSNPN, CDR2 SVGIG (reference sequence). V shed 0 bases and J shed 0 bases, with 9 bases lying between them. The CDR3 consists of 15 residues. Using reference TRBV30 and TRBJ1-3 for the parts outside the CDR3, the full variable domain is SQTIHQWPATLVQPVGSPLSLECTVEGTSNPNLYWYRQAAGRGLQLLFYSVGIGQISSEVPQNLSASRPQDRQFILSSKKLLLSDSGFYLCAWSVKGSSGNTIYFGEGSWLTVV.

In regard to this clone: At the DNA level, this CDR3 is encoded by other sequences in the same sample as well. This chain joins TRBV28 and TRBJ1-5, with 7 bases fitting TRBD1. Germline loops: CDR1 MDHEN, CDR2 SYDVKM. The CDR3 totals 14 residues. The V and J ends lost 6 bases and 3 bases, in that order; junction bases with no gene match: 5. CDR3: CASRIGGSNQPQHF. CDR3 sequence (DNA): TGTGCCAGCAGAATAGGGGGCTCCAATCAGCCCCAGCATTTT.

This chain links TRBV5-1 with TRBJ1-4; 9 bases agree with TRBD1. Germline CDR1 reads SGHRS; CDR2 reads YFSETQ. This CDR3 contains 15 residues. Unmatched junction bases numbered 6, after V lost 4 bases and J lost 5 bases. Here the CDR3 reads CASSPSQGANEKLFF. Written as DNA, the CDR3 is TGCGCCAGCAGCCCCTCACAGGGGGCGAATGAAAAACTGTTTTTT.

In this sample, this clone turned up once. V is TRBV4-3 and J is TRBJ2-5, with TRBD2 matching over 13 bases. V shed 2 bases and J 1 base; nucleotides not matched to a gene: 7. CDR1 and CDR2 from the germline V gene are LGHNA and YSLEER. The CDR3 covers 18 residues. The CDR3 DNA is TGCGCCAGCAGCCAACGGACTAGCGGGAGTGGATCCCAAGAGACCCAGTACTTC. Translation: CASSQRTSGSGSQETQYF.

This chain links TRBV29-1 with TRBJ2-3, with TRBD2 matching over 7 bases. Germline V gene lookup returns CDR1 SQVTM and CDR2 ANQGSEA. This CDR3 contains 14 residues. Germline trimming cut 5 bases from V and 1 base from J; bases unmatched to any gene: 6. CDR3 in DNA: TGCAGCGTTCGGGACTACACCCGCACAGATACGCAGTATTTT. Translating gives CSVRDYTRTDTQYF.

The gene calls are TRBV5-5 and TRBJ1-2, with D possibly TRBD1 on 5 matching bases. This CDR3 has 13 residues. Germline V gene lookup returns CDR1 SGHKS and CDR2 YYEKEE (reference sequence). Trimming shortened V by 4 bases and J by 2 bases, and 9 bases separated the two germline ends. The CDR3 loop is CASSPGLNYGYTF. The CDR3 nucleotides are TGTGCCAGCAGCCCGGGACTGAACTATGGCTACACCTTC.

This sequence joins TRBV5-4 and TRBJ2-3; D call uncertain. There are 13 residues in the CDR3. Germline CDR1 is SGHNT and CDR2 is YYREEE (reference sequence). Trimming removed 4 bases from V and 2 bases from J, with 8 bases in between. Here the CDR3 reads CASSPQNTDTQYF. CDR3 sequence (DNA): TGTGCCAGCAGCCCCCAGAACACAGATACGCAGTATTTT.

The chain recombines TRBV5-4 with TRBJ2-7; possible D gene TRBD2, 5 bases. Germline assignment: CDR1 SGHNT and CDR2 YYREEE (reference sequence). The CDR3 spans 15 residues. V lost 0 bases to trimming and J lost 3 bases, with 13 bases between them. The CDR3 DNA is TGTGCCAGCAGCTTGGGCGGGCTGGGCAACTACGAGCAGTACTTC. The encoded protein is CASSLGGLGNYEQYF.

The rearrangement links TRBV7-8 to TRBJ2-7; the D gene is possibly TRBD2 (6 bases). This CDR3 is built from 14 residues. Germline V CDR1 and CDR2: SGHVS, FQNEAQ. V lost 1 base, J lost 2 bases, and 9 bases lay in between. The CDR3 nucleotides read TGTGCCAGCAGCTTAGTGGCTAGCGCCTACGAGCAGTACTTC. It specifies CASSLVASAYEQYF.

V usage is TRBV6-5 and J usage is TRBJ2-7; 9 positions agree with TRBD2. V dropped 0 bases and J dropped 3; count of bases not matched to a gene: 3. CDR1 and CDR2 from the germline V gene are MNHEY and SVGAGI. This CDR3 is built from 15 residues. CDR3 protein: CASSYSRTSDYEQYF. DNA for the CDR3: TGTGCCAGCAGTTACTCGAGGACTAGCGACTACGAGCAGTACTTC.

The rearrangement links TRBV10-3 to TRBJ1-2, with 11 nucleotides matching TRBD1. CDR1 and CDR2 from the germline V gene are ENHRY and SYGVKD. The J segment lost 0 bases and the V segment lost 7 bases, leaving 7 bases of the junction unmatched. The CDR3 contains 16 residues. The CDR3 nucleotides read TGTGCCATCAATGCCCCGGACAGGGGGCCTAACTATGGCTACACCTTC. Its protein is CAINAPDRGPNYGYTF.

The chain combines TRBV4-1 with TRBJ2-5; possibly TRBD2 for D (6 bases). CDR3 length: 16 residues. Germline V CDR1 and CDR2: MGHRA, YSYEKL. Trimming took 5 bases from V and 3 from J, leaving 19 bases between them. This CDR3 reads CASSSPAQGGKETQYF. CDR3 in DNA: TGCGCCAGCAGCTCCCCCGCCCAGGGAGGCAAAGAGACCCAGTACTTC.